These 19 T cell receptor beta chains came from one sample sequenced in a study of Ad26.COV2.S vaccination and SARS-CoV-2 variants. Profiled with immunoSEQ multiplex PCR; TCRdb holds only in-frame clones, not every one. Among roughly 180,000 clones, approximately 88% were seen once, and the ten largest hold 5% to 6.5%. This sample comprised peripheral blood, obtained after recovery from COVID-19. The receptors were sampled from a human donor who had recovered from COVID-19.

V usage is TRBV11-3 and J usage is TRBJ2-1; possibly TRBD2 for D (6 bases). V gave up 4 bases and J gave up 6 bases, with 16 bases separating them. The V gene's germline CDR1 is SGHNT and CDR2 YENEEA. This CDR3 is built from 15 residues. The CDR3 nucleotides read TGTGCCAGCAGCTCCCGGGACTCGTTCCCCAATGAGCAGTTCTTC. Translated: CASSSRDSFPNEQFF.

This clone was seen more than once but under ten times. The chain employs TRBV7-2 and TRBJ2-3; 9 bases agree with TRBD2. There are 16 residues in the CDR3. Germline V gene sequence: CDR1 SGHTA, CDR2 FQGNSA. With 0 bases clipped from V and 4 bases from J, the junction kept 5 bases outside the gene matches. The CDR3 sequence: CASSLAGLAEADTQYF. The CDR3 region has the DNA TGTGCCAGCAGCTTAGCGGGACTAGCTGAGGCAGATACGCAGTATTTT.

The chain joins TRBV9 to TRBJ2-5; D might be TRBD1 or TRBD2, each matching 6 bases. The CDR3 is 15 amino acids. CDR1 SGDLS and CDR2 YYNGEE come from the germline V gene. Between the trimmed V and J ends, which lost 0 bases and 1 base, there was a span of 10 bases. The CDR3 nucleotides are TGTGCCAGCAGCGTAGAGGGGGGACTCCAAGAGACCCAGTACTTC. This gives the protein CASSVEGGLQETQYF. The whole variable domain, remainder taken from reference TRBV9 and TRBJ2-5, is DSGVTQTPKHLITATGQRVTLRCSPRSGDLSVYWYQQSLDQGLQFLIQYYNGEERAKGNILERFSAQQFPDLHSELNLSSLELGDSALYFCASSVEGGLQETQYFGPGTRLLVL.

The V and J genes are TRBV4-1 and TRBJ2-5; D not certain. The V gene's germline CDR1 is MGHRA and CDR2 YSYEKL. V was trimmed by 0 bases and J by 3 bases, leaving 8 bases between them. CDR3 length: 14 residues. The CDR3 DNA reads TGCGCCAGCAGCCAAGAAGACCTGGAAGAGACCCAGTACTTC. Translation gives CASSQEDLEETQYF.

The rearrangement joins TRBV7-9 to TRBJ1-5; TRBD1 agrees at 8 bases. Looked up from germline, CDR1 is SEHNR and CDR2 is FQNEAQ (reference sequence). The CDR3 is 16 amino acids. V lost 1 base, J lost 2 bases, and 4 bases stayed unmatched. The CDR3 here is CASSLGTGWGNQPQHF. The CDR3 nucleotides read TGTGCCAGCAGCTTAGGGACAGGGTGGGGCAATCAGCCCCAGCATTTT.

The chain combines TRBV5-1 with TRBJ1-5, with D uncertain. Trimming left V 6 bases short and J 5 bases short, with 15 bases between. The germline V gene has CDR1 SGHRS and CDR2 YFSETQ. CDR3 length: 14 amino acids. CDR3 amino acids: CASTHSSFYQPQHF. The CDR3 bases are TGCGCCAGCACCCACTCCTCATTTTATCAGCCCCAGCATTTT.

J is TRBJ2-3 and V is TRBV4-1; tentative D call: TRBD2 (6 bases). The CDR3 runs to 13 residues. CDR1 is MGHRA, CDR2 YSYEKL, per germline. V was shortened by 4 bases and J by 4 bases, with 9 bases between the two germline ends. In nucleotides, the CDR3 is TGCGCCAGCAGCCCTGGAGGGGCAGATACGCAGTATTTT. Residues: CASSPGGADTQYF.

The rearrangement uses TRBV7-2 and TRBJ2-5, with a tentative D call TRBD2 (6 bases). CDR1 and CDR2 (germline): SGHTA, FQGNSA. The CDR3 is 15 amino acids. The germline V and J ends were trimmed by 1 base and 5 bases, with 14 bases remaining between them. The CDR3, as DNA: TGTGCCAGCAGCTTAGTGGTACGGGGGTGGGAGACCCAGTACTTC. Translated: CASSLVVRGWETQYF.

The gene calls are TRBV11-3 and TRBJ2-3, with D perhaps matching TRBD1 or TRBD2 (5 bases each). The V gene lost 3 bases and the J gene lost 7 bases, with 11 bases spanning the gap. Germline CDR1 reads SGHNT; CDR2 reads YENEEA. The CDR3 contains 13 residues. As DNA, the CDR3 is TGTGCCAGCAGCTTGGGGGTACCTAATACGCAGTATTTT. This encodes CASSLGVPNTQYF.

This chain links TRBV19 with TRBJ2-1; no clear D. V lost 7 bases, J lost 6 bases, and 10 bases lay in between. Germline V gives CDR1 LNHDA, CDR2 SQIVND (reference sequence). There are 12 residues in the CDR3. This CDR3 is CASIKPPNEQFF. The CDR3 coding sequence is TGTGCCAGTATCAAGCCCCCCAATGAGCAGTTCTTC.

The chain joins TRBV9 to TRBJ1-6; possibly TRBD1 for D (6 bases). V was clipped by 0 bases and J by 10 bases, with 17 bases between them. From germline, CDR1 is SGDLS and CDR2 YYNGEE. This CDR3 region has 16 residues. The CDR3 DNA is TGTGCCAGCAGCGTAGCTTCGGCAGGGGCGGAATCACCCCTCCACTTT. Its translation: CASSVASAGAESPLHF.

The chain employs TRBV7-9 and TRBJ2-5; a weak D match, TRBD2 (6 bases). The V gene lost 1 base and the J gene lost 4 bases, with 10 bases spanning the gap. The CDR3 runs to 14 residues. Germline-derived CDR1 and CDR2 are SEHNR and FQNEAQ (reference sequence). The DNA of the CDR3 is TGTGCCAGCAGCTTAGAAGGGAGGAGAGAGACCCAGTACTTC. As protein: CASSLEGRRETQYF.

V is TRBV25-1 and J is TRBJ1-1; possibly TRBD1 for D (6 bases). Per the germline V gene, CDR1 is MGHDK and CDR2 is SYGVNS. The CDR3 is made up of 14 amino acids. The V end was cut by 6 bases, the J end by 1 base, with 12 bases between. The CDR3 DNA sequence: TGTGCCAGCAGATTGACAGGCCCGAACACTGAAGCTTTCTTT. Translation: CASRLTGPNTEAFF.

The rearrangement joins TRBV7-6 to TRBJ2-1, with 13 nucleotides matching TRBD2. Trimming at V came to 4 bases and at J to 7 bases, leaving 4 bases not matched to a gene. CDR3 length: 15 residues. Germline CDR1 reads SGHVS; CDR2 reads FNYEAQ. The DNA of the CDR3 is TGTGCCAGCAGCTCAACTAGCGGGGGGGGAAATGAGCAGTTCTTC. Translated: CASSSTSGGGNEQFF.

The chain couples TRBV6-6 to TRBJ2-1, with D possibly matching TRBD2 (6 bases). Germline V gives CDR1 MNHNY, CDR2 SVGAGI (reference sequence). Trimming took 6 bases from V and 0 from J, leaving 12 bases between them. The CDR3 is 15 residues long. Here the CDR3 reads CASRSGYNSYNEQFF. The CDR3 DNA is TGTGCCAGCAGGAGCGGGTATAACTCCTACAATGAGCAGTTCTTC.

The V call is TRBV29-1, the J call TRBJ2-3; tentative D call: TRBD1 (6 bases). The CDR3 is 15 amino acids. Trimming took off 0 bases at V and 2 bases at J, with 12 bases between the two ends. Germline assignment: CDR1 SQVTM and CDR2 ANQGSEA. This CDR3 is CSVEDKDRNTDTQYF. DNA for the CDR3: TGCAGCGTTGAAGATAAAGACAGGAACACAGATACGCAGTATTTT.

The DNA of the CDR3 is TGTGCCAGCTCACCACCGGGCGGAAGCTCCTACAATGAGCAGTTCTTC. It translates to CASSPPGGSSYNEQFF. The rearrangement links TRBV18 to TRBJ2-1, with D unresolved. The CDR3 loop spans 16 amino acids. CDR1 and CDR2 (germline): KGHSH, LQKENI. The ends were cut back, 0 bases at V and 0 bases at J, with 9 bases in the middle.

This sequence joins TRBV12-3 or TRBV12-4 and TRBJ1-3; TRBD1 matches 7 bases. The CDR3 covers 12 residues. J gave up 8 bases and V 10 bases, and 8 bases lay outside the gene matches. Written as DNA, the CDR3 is TGTGCCACCCAGGACAGGCGATACACCATATATTTT. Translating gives CATQDRRYTIYF.

The CDR3 bases are TGTGCCAGCAGCTTGGCGGGTACCAATGAGCAGTTCTTC. Its translation is CASSLAGTNEQFF. The chain recombines TRBV5-4 with TRBJ2-1; D is ambiguous. Germline loops: CDR1 SGHNT, CDR2 YYREEE (reference sequence). CDR3 length equals 13 residues. Trimming cost V 0 bases and J 6 bases, with 7 bases left between them.